This entry lists 18 T cell receptor beta chains sequenced from one sample in a study of CD8 T cells in ankylosing spondylitis. MiXCR, applied by TCRdb to the 5' RACE reads, yields one record per CDR3 protein. The table lists 84,000 or so distinct CDR3 sequences, around 30% of them singletons. The sequencing input was blood, either unsorted or a sorted T cell fraction (not recorded which). These receptors all stem from a male donor with ankylosing spondylitis or in good health (not recorded which).

This clonotype occurred many times. In nucleotides, the CDR3 is TGCAGCGTTGAACCTGATTCAAATGAGCAGTTCTTC. Translating it yields CSVEPDSNEQFF. The V and J genes are TRBV29-1 and TRBJ2-1, with no clear D. Germline CDR1 and CDR2: SQVTM and ANQGSEA. The CDR3 extends over 12 amino acids. Trimming stripped 2 bases from V and 7 bases from J, with 9 bases between.

A few counts support this clonotype. V usage is TRBV7-2 and J usage is TRBJ2-7; D is perhaps TRBD2 (6 bases). The CDR3 covers 17 residues. The germline CDR1 and CDR2 sequences are SGHTA and FQGNSA. Trimming stripped 1 base from V and 4 bases from J, with 20 bases between. The CDR3 nucleotides read TGTGCCAGCAGCTTAGGGGGGTTTGGGACTGCCTCTTACGAGCAGTACTTC. Amino acid sequence: CASSLGGFGTASYEQYF.

The chain has TRBV2 and TRBJ2-5; TRBD1 aligns across 7 bases. Per germline, CDR1 SNHLY and CDR2 FYNNEI. With V trimmed by 8 bases and J by 4 bases, 4 bases remained unmatched. The CDR3 totals 12 residues. Written as DNA, the CDR3 is TGTGCCAGCGACAGGGTCAGAGAGACCCAGTACTTC. Its translation: CASDRVRETQYF.

This clonotype was picked up a small number of times. This rearrangement joins TRBV10-3 to TRBJ2-1; D is undetermined. The germline CDR1 and CDR2 sequences are ENHRY and SYGVKD. The CDR3 runs to 11 residues. The germline V and J ends were trimmed by 7 bases and 10 bases, with 11 bases remaining between them. In DNA, the CDR3 is TGTGCCATCATGGGTTCAGGAGAGCAGTTCTTC. It is translated as CAIMGSGEQFF.

This clonotype was recorded a few times. The chain has TRBV7-2 and TRBJ2-1; D remains ambiguous. V lost 2 bases, J lost 12 bases, and 11 bases lay in between. CDR3 length: 12 amino acids. Germline V gene lookup returns CDR1 SGHTA and CDR2 FQGNSA. CDR3 sequence: CASSLLLGGQFF. The CDR3 region has the DNA TGTGCCAGCAGCTTATTGTTGGGTGGGCAGTTCTTC.

The genes are TRBV5-1 and TRBJ1-1; no clear D. The V gene lost 4 bases and the J gene lost 1 base, with 8 bases spanning the gap. The CDR3 runs to 13 residues. CDR1 is SGHRS, CDR2 YFSETQ, per germline. The CDR3 DNA sequence: TGCGCCAGCAGCAAGCAGTGGAACACTGAAGCTTTCTTT. It is translated as CASSKQWNTEAFF.

This clonotype was counted between two and nine times. The genes are TRBV5-1 and TRBJ2-3; 8 bases fit TRBD1. Germline V gene data show CDR1 as SGHRS and CDR2 as YFSETQ. V lost 3 bases, J lost 4 bases, and 7 bases stayed unmatched. CDR3 length equals 15 residues. The CDR3, as DNA: TGCGCCAGCAGCTCAGACAGGGGCTGGGCAGATACGCAGTATTTT. This translates into CASSSDRGWADTQYF.

The V gene is TRBV29-1, the J gene TRBJ2-7; 7 nucleotides align to TRBD1. With 3 bases clipped from V and 6 bases from J, the junction kept 5 bases outside the gene matches. The CDR3 is made up of 12 amino acids. The V gene's germline CDR1 is SQVTM and CDR2 ANQGSEA. In DNA, the CDR3 is TGCAGCGTTGAGGGGACAGCATTCGAGCAGTACTTC. Protein: CSVEGTAFEQYF.

In its sample, this clonotype was seen a few times. This chain links TRBV5-4 with TRBJ1-3; D not certain. Trimming cost V 6 bases and J 2 bases, with 9 bases left between them. This CDR3 region has 13 residues. Germline V gene lookup returns CDR1 SGHNT and CDR2 YYREEE (reference sequence). DNA of the CDR3: TGTGCCAGCACCGCTGAAACTGGAAACACCATATATTTT. Protein: CASTAETGNTIYF.

The chain combines TRBV24-1 with TRBJ2-3; D gene uncertain. V was clipped by 2 bases and J by 6 bases, with 14 bases between them. The CDR3 has 15 residues. Germline assignment: CDR1 KGHDR and CDR2 SFDVKD. CDR3: CATSDSAGFWDTQYF. CDR3 coding DNA: TGTGCCACCAGTGATTCGGCCGGATTCTGGGATACGCAGTATTTT.

J is TRBJ2-2 and V is TRBV5-1, with 7 bases matching TRBD1. The CDR3 is 15 residues long. Trimming at V came to 4 bases and at J to 2 bases, leaving 5 bases not matched to a gene. CDR1 and CDR2 from the germline V gene are SGHRS and YFSETQ. CDR3 nucleotide sequence: TGCGCCAGCAGCCCTACAGGGGCAAACACCGGGGAGCTGTTTTTT. Protein sequence: CASSPTGANTGELFF.

There are a few counts of this clonotype. CDR3 protein: CSVVSGAIPETQYF. The CDR3 DNA follows: TGCAGCGTTGTCAGCGGGGCCATTCCAGAGACCCAGTACTTC. The V gene is TRBV29-1, the J gene TRBJ2-5; 7 bases agree with TRBD2. V was pared by 4 bases and J by 4 bases, with 9 bases of the junction left unmatched. The CDR3 is made up of 14 amino acids. Germline V lookup: CDR1 SQVTM, CDR2 ANQGSEA.

This chain links TRBV5-1 with TRBJ2-1; D is unresolved. The CDR3 has 15 residues. Germline CDR1 is SGHRS and CDR2 is YFSETQ. V lost 0 bases and J 3 bases, leaving 10 bases between the germline ends. The CDR3, as DNA: TGCGCCAGCAGCTTGGCGAGCGCGGACTACAATGAGCAGTTCTTC. This translates into CASSLASADYNEQFF.

This clonotype was seen only a few times. V and J are TRBV12-3 or TRBV12-4 and TRBJ1-5; the D is unclear. Trimming shortened V by 1 base and J by 3 bases, and 4 bases separated the two germline ends. This CDR3 is 13 amino acids long. The DNA of the CDR3 is TGTGCCAGCAGTTTAGGCGACAATCAGCCCCAGCATTTT. Residues: CASSLGDNQPQHF.

Written as DNA, the CDR3 is TGTGCCAGCAGCCAAGATCGTCGGGGGTCTGAGCAGTTCTTC. The encoded protein is CASSQDRRGSEQFF. The chain is built from TRBV3-1 and TRBJ2-1, with a tentative D call TRBD2 (6 bases). Germline CDR1 reads LGHDT; CDR2 reads YNNKEL (reference sequence). V was cut by 0 bases and J by 9 bases, with 12 bases left in between. This CDR3 contains 14 residues.

The rearrangement links TRBV9 to TRBJ2-1; 13 bases map to TRBD2. The CDR3 runs 15 residues. Germline trimming cut 3 bases from V and 7 bases from J; bases unmatched to any gene: 4. Germline V CDR1 and CDR2: SGDLS, YYNGEE. The CDR3 sequence is CASSETSGGANEQFF. CDR3 DNA: TGTGCCAGCAGCGAAACTAGCGGGGGGGCAAATGAGCAGTTCTTC.

This chain uses TRBV5-6 with TRBJ1-6, with D perhaps matching TRBD1 (5 bases). Germline V CDR1 and CDR2: SGHDT, YYEEEE. The length of the CDR3 is 16 residues. V was shortened by 0 bases and J by 0 bases, with 7 bases between the two germline ends. CDR3 coding DNA: TGTGCCAGCAGCTTGGAGACAGCCTCCTATAATTCACCCCTCCACTTT. It codes for CASSLETASYNSPLHF.

This clonotype occurred a few times. The chain carries TRBV29-1 and TRBJ1-2; D is possibly TRBD1 (6 bases). The germline V gene encodes CDR1 SQVTM and CDR2 ANQGSEA. V was pared by 6 bases and J by 10 bases, with 18 bases between. The CDR3 consists of 12 residues. The CDR3 loop is CSVRSGVRDYTF. In DNA, the CDR3 is TGCAGCGTCCGCTCAGGGGTTCGTGACTACACCTTC.